Described below is a single T cell receptor (beta chain) sequence and its context. The data originate from a study of blood T cell repertoires in COVID-19. Study summary: The samples span acute and convalescent COVID-19 from the United States, Italy and Spain. From T cells, B-cell-depleted T cells, or PBMCs came the material, which was cDNA or gDNA.

Per the original data handling: Reference gene primer amplification gave estimated nucleated cell counts. Method: immunoSEQ multiplex PCR; TCRdb's copy keeps in-frame clones and lacks some. D and trimming come from the DNA, and the V and J calls and clone size come from that table. The sample carries approximately 62,000 clones, 85% to 90% recorded once. Material: peripheral blood. This clonotype was obtained from a human donor with active COVID-19. The donor label of this sample is uncertain.

The chain's CDR3 is CASSSADYSYNEQFF. The CDR3 DNA reads as TGTGCCAGCAGCAGCGCCGACTATTCCTACAATGAGCAGTTCTTC. V usage is TRBV6-5 and J usage is TRBJ2-1, with D possibly matching TRBD2 (5 bases). Trimming removed 6 bases at V and 1 base at J, with 13 bases between. The germline gives CDR1 MNHEY, CDR2 SVGAGI. The CDR3 contains 15 residues.